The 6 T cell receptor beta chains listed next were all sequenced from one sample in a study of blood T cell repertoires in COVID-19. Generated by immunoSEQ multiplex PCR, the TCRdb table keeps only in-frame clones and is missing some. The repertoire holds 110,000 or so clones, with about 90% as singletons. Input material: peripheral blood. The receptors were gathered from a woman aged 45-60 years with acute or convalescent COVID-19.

The CDR3 protein is CASSLRVRGSLYSNQPQHF. For the CDR3, the DNA is TGTGCCAGCAGTTTAAGGGTCAGGGGGTCCCTCTATAGCAATCAGCCCCAGCATTTT. The rearrangement joins TRBV28 to TRBJ1-5; the match to TRBD1 covers 7 bases. Trimming took 2 bases from V and 0 from J; bases not matched to a gene: 13. The V gene's germline CDR1 is MDHEN and CDR2 SYDVKM. The CDR3 is made up of 19 amino acids.

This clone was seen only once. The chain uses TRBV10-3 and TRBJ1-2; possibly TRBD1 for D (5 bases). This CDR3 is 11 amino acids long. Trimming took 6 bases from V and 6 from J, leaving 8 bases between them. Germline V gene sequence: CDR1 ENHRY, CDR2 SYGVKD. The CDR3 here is CAIRRGHGYTF. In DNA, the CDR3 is TGTGCCATCAGAAGGGGTCATGGCTACACCTTC.

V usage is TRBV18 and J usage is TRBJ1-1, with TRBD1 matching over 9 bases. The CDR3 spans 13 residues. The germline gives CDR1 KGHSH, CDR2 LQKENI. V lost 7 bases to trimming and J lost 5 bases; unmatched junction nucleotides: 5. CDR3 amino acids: CASFRQGDTEAFF. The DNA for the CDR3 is TGTGCCAGCTTCCGACAGGGGGATACTGAAGCTTTCTTT. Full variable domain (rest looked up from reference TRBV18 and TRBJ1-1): NAGVMQNPRHLVRRRGQEARLRCSPMKGHSHVYWYRQLPEEGLKFMVYLQKENIIDESGMPKERFSAEFPKEGPSILRIQQVVRGDSAAYFCASFRQGDTEAFFGQGTRLTVV.

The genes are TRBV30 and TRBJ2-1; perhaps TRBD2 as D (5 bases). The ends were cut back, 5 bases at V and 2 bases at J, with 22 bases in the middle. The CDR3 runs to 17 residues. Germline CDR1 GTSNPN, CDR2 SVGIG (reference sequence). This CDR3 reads CAWGELEEEWTYNEQFF. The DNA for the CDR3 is TGTGCCTGGGGGGAGTTAGAAGAAGAATGGACCTACAATGAGCAGTTCTTC.

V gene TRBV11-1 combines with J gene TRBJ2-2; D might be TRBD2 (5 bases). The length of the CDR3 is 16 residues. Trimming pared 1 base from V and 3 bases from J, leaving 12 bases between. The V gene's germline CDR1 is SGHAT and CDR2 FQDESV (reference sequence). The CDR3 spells CASSLGTGFYTGELFF. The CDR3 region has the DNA TGTGCCAGCAGCTTAGGAACGGGGTTTTACACCGGGGAGCTGTTTTTT.

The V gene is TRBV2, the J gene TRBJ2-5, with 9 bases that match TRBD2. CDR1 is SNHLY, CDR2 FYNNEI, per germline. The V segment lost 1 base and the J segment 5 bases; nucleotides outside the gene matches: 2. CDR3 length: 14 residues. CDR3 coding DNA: TGTGCCAGCAGTGAAGGGACTAGCGACGAGACCCAGTACTTC. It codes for CASSEGTSDETQYF.